This T cell receptor beta chain was identified during a study of identical twins. Findings and limits, study-wide: The models gave estimates that fell short of the out-of-frame TCR alpha sharing seen in monozygotic twins. Abundant beta clonotypes from cord blood had fewer insertions, unlike memory repertoires, which showed none.

For this clonotype: Its antigen remains unknown.

Germline CDR1 and CDR2: SGHTA and FQGNSA. The V end was cut by 5 bases, the J end by 3 bases, with 17 bases between. The CDR3 runs 17 residues. TCRdb re-called the 5' RACE reads with MiXCR, one entry per CDR3 protein. In the table there are around 650,000 distinct CDR3 sequences, just over 7% of which are singletons. This sample also belongs to another study, concerning yellow fever vaccine responses in identical twins.

The material sequenced was PBMCs. The sequence came from a woman aged 18 to 35 in good health. The V call is TRBV7-2, the J call TRBJ1-6; the D gene is possibly TRBD1 (5 bases). The CDR3 loop reads CASSRAGGVVYNSPLHF. In nucleotides, the CDR3 is TGTGCCAGCAGCCGGGCCGGGGGGGTGGTCTATAATTCACCCCTCCACTTT. Variable domain in full (rest from reference TRBV7-2 and TRBJ1-6): GAGVSQSPSNKVTEKGKDVELRCDPISGHTALYWYRQSLGQGLEFLIYFQGNSAPDKSGLPSDRFSAERTGGSVSTLTIQRTQQEDSAVYLCASSRAGGVVYNSPLHFGNGTRLTVT.